These 30 T cell receptor beta chains share one sample of origin, sequenced in a study of shared clonotypes between healthy human individuals. Data came from immunoSEQ multiplex PCR; TCRdb stores just in-frame clones and leaves some out. Altogether around 2.5 million clones are present, 80% to 95% being singletons, with the ten largest covering approximately 0.37%. Sequencing used naive CD4+ T cells from PBMCs. Noted subset: CD45RA+ positively selected. Receptors were obtained from a man aged 18 to 29 in good health. Some clones in this sample may be carry-over from other donors' samples.

CDR3 region: CASSFAGGATYGYTF. DNA for the CDR3: TGTGCCAGCAGCTTTGCAGGGGGCGCTACGTATGGCTACACCTTC. The chain links TRBV7-9 to TRBJ1-2, with 8 positions matching TRBD1. J lost 5 bases, V lost 3 bases, and 8 bases had no gene match. Germline V gene sequence: CDR1 SEHNR, CDR2 FQNEAQ (reference sequence). The CDR3 is 15 residues long.

The rearrangement uses TRBV9 and TRBJ2-1; 9 positions agree with TRBD2. This CDR3 spans 15 amino acids. With 3 bases clipped from V and 5 bases from J, the junction kept 6 bases outside the gene matches. Germline lookup yields CDR1 SGDLS and CDR2 YYNGEE. CDR3 coding DNA: TGTGCCAGCAGCGGGACAGCGGGAGGTCACAATGAGCAGTTCTTC. Its translation is CASSGTAGGHNEQFF.

The chain employs TRBV19 and TRBJ2-2; TRBD1 matches at 10 bases. The V segment lost 8 bases and the J segment 4 bases; nucleotides outside the gene matches: 7. This CDR3 is 15 amino acids long. CDR1 is LNHDA and CDR2 is SQIVND in the germline V gene (reference sequence). The DNA for the CDR3 is TGTGCCAGTCATAGGGGGGACAGGGGCACCGGGGAGCTGTTTTTT. This codes for CASHRGDRGTGELFF.

The genes are TRBV27 and TRBJ1-4; D is perhaps TRBD1 (6 bases). Germline CDR1 MNHEY, CDR2 SMNVEV (reference sequence). This CDR3 has 15 residues. Trimming pared 2 bases from V and 8 bases from J, leaving 15 bases between. The CDR3 region has the DNA TGTGCCAGCAGTTTAGGACAGCTGGATGGCGAAAAACTGTTTTTT. This sequence encodes CASSLGQLDGEKLFF.

The chain links TRBV5-1 to TRBJ2-3, with 7 bases lining up with TRBD1. Germline CDR1 SGHRS, CDR2 YFSETQ. V dropped 2 bases and J dropped 5; count of bases not matched to a gene: 5. This CDR3 is 14 amino acids long. The CDR3 reads CASSLGQAGDTQYF. The CDR3 DNA sequence: TGCGCCAGCAGCTTAGGACAGGCCGGAGATACGCAGTATTTT.

This chain uses TRBV28 with TRBJ2-4; D might be TRBD1 (6 bases). Deletions cut 5 bases from V and 6 bases from J, with 11 bases between. Looked up from germline, CDR1 is MDHEN and CDR2 is SYDVKM. The CDR3 runs 13 residues. The CDR3 loop reads CASSKQGPNIQYF. The CDR3 DNA is TGTGCCAGCAGTAAACAGGGTCCAAACATTCAGTACTTC.

The V call is TRBV9, the J call TRBJ2-3; D remains unclear. Trimming took 0 bases from V and 6 from J, leaving 11 bases between them. The length of the CDR3 is 14 residues. Germline-derived CDR1 and CDR2 are SGDLS and YYNGEE. CDR3 nucleotide sequence: TGTGCCAGCAGCGTAGGGACGGCTCGGGATACGCAGTATTTT. Protein: CASSVGTARDTQYF.

The chain joins TRBV5-1 to TRBJ2-1; 13 positions match TRBD2. Germline CDR1 reads SGHRS; CDR2 reads YFSETQ. With V trimmed by 4 bases and J by 5 bases, 6 bases remained unmatched. This CDR3 comprises 16 residues. CDR3 protein: CASSRGTSGANNEQFF. In nucleotides, the CDR3 is TGCGCCAGCAGCAGAGGGACTAGCGGGGCCAACAATGAGCAGTTCTTC.

This chain uses TRBV7-8 with TRBJ1-4; 7 bases fit TRBD1. Unmatched junction bases numbered 13, after V lost 5 bases and J lost 7 bases. Germline CDR1 reads SGHVS; CDR2 reads FQNEAQ. The CDR3 is 16 residues long. CDR3 region: CASSHYPRGPSEKLFF. The CDR3 DNA sequence: TGTGCCAGCAGCCATTACCCGAGGGGGCCAAGTGAAAAACTGTTTTTT.

The genes are TRBV5-4 and TRBJ2-2, with 8 bases identical to TRBD2. Per the germline V gene, CDR1 is SGHNT and CDR2 is YYREEE (reference sequence). This CDR3 is 18 amino acids long. V gave up 3 bases and J gave up 7 bases; unmatched junction bases: 17. The CDR3 DNA is TGTGCCAGCAGCTGGGGAGGACTAGCCCGGGGAAGAAACGGGGAGCTGTTTTTT. Residues: CASSWGGLARGRNGELFF.

The gene calls are TRBV7-9 and TRBJ1-3, with D unresolved. CDR3 size: 13 residues. V lost 0 bases to trimming and J lost 6 bases, with 6 bases between them. Per germline, CDR1 SEHNR and CDR2 FQNEAQ (reference sequence). This CDR3 reads CASSLALANTIYF. In nucleotides, the CDR3 is TGTGCCAGCAGCTTAGCGCTGGCAAACACCATATATTTT.

Only one count was recorded for this clone. The chain couples TRBV6-1 to TRBJ2-7; tentatively, D is TRBD1 (5 bases). The CDR3 length is 13 residues. V lost 8 bases to trimming and J lost 1 base, with 12 bases between them. Germline values: CDR1 MNHNS, CDR2 SASEGT. Here the CDR3 DNA reads TGTGCCAGCGGACAATACGCTTCCTACGAGCAGTACTTC. This codes for CASGQYASYEQYF.

The chain is built from TRBV7-2 and TRBJ2-7; 7 bases align to TRBD2. Germline CDR1 SGHTA, CDR2 FQGNSA. The trim removed 2 bases at V and 2 bases at J, leaving 9 bases unmatched. The CDR3 extends over 16 amino acids. CDR3 nucleotide sequence: TGTGCCAGCAGCTTACAAGCGGGACTCGTAACCTACGAGCAGTACTTC. It translates to CASSLQAGLVTYEQYF.

The chain joins TRBV19 to TRBJ1-5; 9 bases agree with TRBD1. With V trimmed by 2 bases and J by 7 bases, 9 bases remained unmatched. From germline, CDR1 is LNHDA and CDR2 SQIVND (reference sequence). The CDR3 is 16 residues long. The CDR3 here is CASSILPGQGRQPQHF. In DNA, the CDR3 is TGTGCCAGTAGTATACTGCCGGGACAGGGTAGGCAGCCCCAGCATTTT.

The V call is TRBV4-2, the J call TRBJ2-5; 7 bases align to TRBD2. CDR3 length: 15 amino acids. V gave up 2 bases and J gave up 5 bases; unmatched junction bases: 8. Germline loops: CDR1 LGHNA, CDR2 YNFKEQ. The CDR3 DNA is TGTGCCAGCAGCCAACTTCGACTAGCCGGGGAGACCCAGTACTTC. Protein product: CASSQLRLAGETQYF.

Written as DNA, the CDR3 is TGTGCCAGCAGCTTAGGGACAGGGGGTTCCTCGTTCACCATATATTTT. Translated: CASSLGTGGSSFTIYF. The V gene is TRBV7-9, the J gene TRBJ1-3; 10 bases fit TRBD1. Germline values: CDR1 SEHNR, CDR2 FQNEAQ (reference sequence). This CDR3 is built from 16 residues. The trim removed 1 base at V and 9 bases at J, leaving 9 bases unmatched.

The chain is built from TRBV15 and TRBJ2-4; tentative D call: TRBD2 (5 bases). Germline V CDR1 and CDR2: LNHNV, YYDKDF (reference sequence). The CDR3 runs 17 residues. The V gene lost 3 bases and the J gene lost 3 bases, with 18 bases spanning the gap. The chain's CDR3 is CATSSTRESLNKNIQYF. CDR3 in DNA: TGTGCCACCAGCAGTACCCGGGAAAGCTTGAACAAAAACATTCAGTACTTC. The full variable domain, its missing parts supplied by reference TRBV15 and TRBJ2-4, is DAMVIQNPRYQVTQFGKPVTLSCSQTLNHNVMYWYQQKSSQAPKLLFHYYDKDFNNEADTPDNFQSRRPNTSFCFLDIRSPGLGDTAMYLCATSSTRESLNKNIQYFGAGTRLSVL.

The chain combines TRBV7-3 with TRBJ1-3; D remains ambiguous. Germline-derived CDR1 and CDR2 are SGHTA and FQGTGA. V shed 2 bases and J shed 0 bases, with 14 bases lying between them. This CDR3 is built from 17 residues. CDR3 residues: CASSLFPGTSSGNTIYF. For the CDR3, the DNA is TGTGCCAGCAGCTTATTTCCAGGCACGAGCTCTGGAAACACCATATATTTT.

V is TRBV28 and J is TRBJ1-5, with TRBD1 matching over 10 bases. Trimming removed 5 bases from V and 6 bases from J; junction bases left unmatched: 4. The CDR3 runs to 14 residues. Germline assignment: CDR1 MDHEN and CDR2 SYDVKM. The chain's CDR3 is CASSPGTGVQPQHF. The CDR3 DNA reads TGTGCCAGCAGTCCCGGGACAGGGGTTCAGCCCCAGCATTTT.

The chain recombines TRBV25-1 with TRBJ2-3; D is perhaps TRBD1 or TRBD2 (5 bases each). The CDR3 runs to 16 residues. The germline gives CDR1 MGHDK, CDR2 SYGVNS. V was shortened by 4 bases and J by 1 base, with 15 bases between the two germline ends. As DNA, the CDR3 is TGTGCCAGCAGTGCCGGGACGGCAGCGGGCACAGATACGCAGTATTTT. Amino acid sequence: CASSAGTAAGTDTQYF. Based on the CDR3 plus reference TRBV25-1 and TRBJ2-3, the full variable domain is EADIYQTPRYLVIGTGKKITLECSQTMGHDKMYWYQQDPGMELHLIHYSYGVNSTEKGDLSSESTVSRIRTEHFPLTLESARPSHTSQYLCASSAGTAAGTDTQYFGPGTRLTVL.

This chain connects TRBV2 to TRBJ2-3; D may be TRBD1 or TRBD2 (5 bases each). CDR1 SNHLY and CDR2 FYNNEI come from the germline V gene. The CDR3 totals 15 residues. The V gene lost 4 bases and the J gene lost 0 bases, with 11 bases spanning the gap. Written as DNA, the CDR3 is TGTGCCAGCAGTGGAGGGGCGAGGAGCACAGATACGCAGTATTTT. Translating it yields CASSGGARSTDTQYF.

Concerning this clone itself: Distinct nucleotide sequences in the sample also encode this CDR3. V gene TRBV6-1 combines with J gene TRBJ1-5; D is undetermined. Germline CDR1 reads MNHNS; CDR2 reads SASEGT. This CDR3 spans 13 amino acids. Trimming took off 0 bases at V and 4 bases at J, with 4 bases between the two ends. This CDR3 reads CASSEAVNQPQHF. As DNA, the CDR3 is TGTGCCAGCAGTGAAGCAGTTAATCAGCCCCAGCATTTT.

This rearrangement joins TRBV7-2 to TRBJ2-7, with a tentative D call TRBD1 (6 bases). The CDR3 extends over 14 amino acids. V lost 6 bases, J lost 3 bases, and 15 bases lay in between. CDR1 SGHTA and CDR2 FQGNSA come from the germline V gene. The CDR3 spells CASRKDRIFYEQYF. The CDR3 bases are TGTGCCAGCAGGAAAGACAGGATTTTCTACGAGCAGTACTTC.

The chain recombines TRBV27 with TRBJ2-2; tentatively, D is TRBD2 (5 bases). The CDR3 length is 20 residues. Germline V gene sequence: CDR1 MNHEY, CDR2 SMNVEV (reference sequence). V lost 4 bases to trimming and J lost 0 bases, with 24 bases between them. The CDR3 DNA sequence: TGTGCCAGCAGTTCCTCTCCCCTCCTCCGCAGCGGAACGAACACCGGGGAGCTGTTTTTT. As protein: CASSSSPLLRSGTNTGELFF.

This clone came up once. The chain uses TRBV11-2 and TRBJ2-2; D remains unclear. The V end was cut by 7 bases, the J end by 6 bases, with 9 bases between. The CDR3 consists of 12 residues. CDR1 is SGHAT, CDR2 FQNNGV, per germline. The CDR3 sequence: CASKRVAGELFF. The CDR3 DNA sequence: TGTGCCAGCAAACGGGTGGCCGGGGAGCTGTTTTTT.

The count of this clone is one. This specimen includes other DNA sequences encoding the same CDR3. The chain employs TRBV7-2 and TRBJ2-3; D may be TRBD2 (6 bases). V lost 5 bases and J lost 0, with 12 bases in between. This CDR3 comprises 15 residues. The germline CDR1 and CDR2 sequences are SGHTA and FQGNSA. The CDR3 nucleotides read TGTGCCAGCAGCCCAGCTGGGGGGAGCACAGATACGCAGTATTTT. The encoded protein is CASSPAGGSTDTQYF. Supplemented by reference TRBV7-2 and TRBJ2-3, the full variable domain reads GAGVSQSPSNKVTEKGKDVELRCDPISGHTALYWYRQSLGQGLEFLIYFQGNSAPDKSGLPSDRFSAERTGGSVSTLTIQRTQQEDSAVYLCASSPAGGSTDTQYFGPGTRLTVL.

A remark on this clone: The same CDR3 arises from other DNA sequences in this sample as well. The CDR3 here is CASSPDRGLYNEQFF. In DNA form, the CDR3 reads TGTGCCAGCAGCCCCGACAGGGGGCTCTACAATGAGCAGTTCTTC. The chain joins TRBV7-2 to TRBJ2-1; 10 positions match TRBD1. The CDR3 extends over 15 amino acids. Germline V gene sequence: CDR1 SGHTA, CDR2 FQGNSA. With 5 bases clipped from V and 3 bases from J, the junction kept 4 bases outside the gene matches.

The chain has TRBV5-4 and TRBJ2-7; D uncertain. Deletions cut 1 base from V and 1 base from J, with 6 bases between. Germline values: CDR1 SGHNT, CDR2 YYREEE (reference sequence). The CDR3 is 13 residues long. CDR3 amino acids: CASSLPTSYEQYF. The CDR3 coding sequence is TGTGCCAGCAGCTTGCCGACGTCCTACGAGCAGTACTTC.

The V call is TRBV5-4, the J call TRBJ2-6; D not certain. V shed 1 base and J shed 3 bases, with 11 bases lying between them. The CDR3 spans 16 residues. Germline CDR1 and CDR2: SGHNT and YYREEE (reference sequence). In DNA, the CDR3 is TGTGCCAGCAGCTTGTCATTAAGAGGTGGGGCCAACGTCCTGACTTTC. Protein: CASSLSLRGGANVLTF.

The chain joins TRBV29-1 to TRBJ1-2; D uncertain. The V gene's germline CDR1 is SQVTM and CDR2 ANQGSEA. This CDR3 is 12 amino acids long. Trimming took 4 bases from V and 2 from J, leaving 8 bases between them. CDR3: CSVAAQNYGYTF. CDR3 nucleotide sequence: TGCAGCGTTGCGGCTCAGAACTATGGCTACACCTTC. The whole variable domain, remainder taken from reference TRBV29-1 and TRBJ1-2, is SAVISQKPSRDICQRGTSLTIQCQVDSQVTMMFWYRQQPGQSLTLIATANQGSEATYESGFVIDKFPISRPNLTFSTLTVSNMSPEDSSIYLCSVAAQNYGYTFGSGTRLTVV.